The 19 T cell receptor beta chains below come from one sample, sequenced in a study of cytomegalovirus exposure and HLA in healthy donors. The primer mix had 60 Vbeta and 13 Jbeta primers. Some clones are missing from TCRdb's copy, which holds only in-frame ones; the method was immunoSEQ multiplex PCR. The sample shows around 200,000 clones, 70% to 90% of them seen only once. The material sequenced was PBMCs. The receptors derive from a woman aged 25-40 years in good health and CMV-seronegative.

The J gene is TRBJ2-5, the V gene TRBV5-1; D unclear. Per the germline V gene, CDR1 is SGHRS and CDR2 is YFSETQ. The CDR3 is 15 amino acids. V shed 0 bases and J shed 5 bases, with 14 bases lying between them. In DNA, the CDR3 is TGCGCCAGCAGCTTGGCGCAGACGAACGGGGAGACCCAGTACTTC. Encoded protein: CASSLAQTNGETQYF. The variable domain in full, with the rest retrieved from reference TRBV5-1 and TRBJ2-5, is KAGVTQTPRYLIKTRGQQVTLSCSPISGHRSVSWYQQTPGQGLQFLFEYFSETQRNKGNFPGRFSGRQFSNSRSEMNVSTLELGDSALYLCASSLAQTNGETQYFGPGTRLLVL.

The chain uses TRBV2 and TRBJ2-3; 11 nucleotides align to TRBD2. Per the germline V gene, CDR1 is SNHLY and CDR2 is FYNNEI. Trimming took 5 bases from V and 5 from J; bases not matched to a gene: 6. CDR3 length equals 15 residues. The CDR3 bases are TGTGCCAGCAGTCCCACTAGCGGGAGTAAAGATACGCAGTATTTT. It specifies CASSPTSGSKDTQYF.

As concerns this clone: A junction end diverges from the germline sequence, so it may reflect a read error. This rearrangement joins TRBV27 to TRBJ2-3; 7 positions match TRBD2. CDR1 and CDR2 from the germline V gene are MNHEY and SMNVEV (reference sequence). This CDR3 comprises 13 residues. Written as DNA, the CDR3 is TGTGCCACCAGTGGGAGGGGCAAAGATACGCAGTATTTT. As protein: CATSGRGKDTQYF.

The chain has TRBV5-1 and TRBJ1-5; 9 bases are a match to TRBD1. The J segment lost 8 bases and the V segment lost 7 bases, leaving 13 bases of the junction unmatched. CDR1 is SGHRS and CDR2 is YFSETQ in the germline V gene. The length of the CDR3 is 15 residues. The DNA of the CDR3 is TGCGCCAGCTCAACCGGGACAGGGTTGGGTGAGCCCCAGCATTTT. Translating gives CASSTGTGLGEPQHF.

Here the CDR3 reads CASSLPRGLAGATDTQYF. The DNA for the CDR3 is TGTGCCAGCAGCTTACCCCGAGGACTAGCGGGGGCCACAGATACGCAGTATTTT. The chain has TRBV7-9 and TRBJ2-3, with 13 bases fitting TRBD2. This CDR3 comprises 18 residues. Germline loops: CDR1 SEHNR, CDR2 FQNEAQ (reference sequence). V gave up 2 bases and J gave up 2 bases; unmatched junction bases: 7. Together with reference TRBV7-9 and TRBJ2-3, the CDR3 gives the full variable domain: DTGVSQNPRHKITKRGQNVTFRCDPISEHNRLYWYRQTLGQGPEFLTYFQNEAQLEKSRLLSDRFSAERPKGSFSTLEIQRTEQGDSAMYLCASSLPRGLAGATDTQYFGPGTRLTVL.

V is TRBV5-1 and J is TRBJ2-7; the D gene could be TRBD1 or TRBD2 (6 bases each). V lost 4 bases and J lost 7, with 12 bases in between. The CDR3 is 12 residues long. Germline CDR1 SGHRS, CDR2 YFSETQ. The CDR3 DNA reads as TGCGCCAGCAGCCTGGGGGCGGGGGAGCAGTACTTC. Encoded protein: CASSLGAGEQYF.

The chain carries TRBV4-1 and TRBJ1-1; no firm D call. CDR1 and CDR2 from the germline V gene are MGHRA and YSYEKL. V lost 3 bases to trimming and J lost 1 base, with 6 bases between them. The CDR3 loop spans 13 amino acids. CDR3 DNA sequence: TGCGCCAGCAGCCAGGAGGAGAACACTGAAGCTTTCTTT. Translating gives CASSQEENTEAFF.

This sequence joins TRBV5-1 and TRBJ2-7; weak D call: TRBD1 (6 bases). The germline V gene encodes CDR1 SGHRS and CDR2 YFSETQ. V was shortened by 0 bases and J by 0 bases, with 10 bases between the two germline ends. The CDR3 contains 15 residues. In DNA form, the CDR3 reads TGCGCCAGCAGCTTGGTTCAGGGGAGCTCCTACGAGCAGTACTTC. As protein: CASSLVQGSSYEQYF.

This clone appeared a few times. The CDR3 bases are TGTGCCAGCACCCCGGGGGTTAACTATGGCTACACCTTC. This gives the protein CASTPGVNYGYTF. The chain couples TRBV6-6 to TRBJ1-2; possible D gene TRBD1, 5 bases. V was clipped by 7 bases and J by 1 base, with 10 bases between them. CDR3 size: 13 residues. Germline-derived CDR1 and CDR2 are MNHNY and SVGAGI (reference sequence).

This clone was observed a single time. CDR3 loop: CASSLASFHEQYF. The CDR3 DNA is TGTGCCAGCAGCTTAGCTAGTTTCCACGAGCAGTACTTC. This sequence joins TRBV7-9 and TRBJ2-7; no reliable D call. From germline, CDR1 is SEHNR and CDR2 FQNEAQ (reference sequence). The CDR3 is 13 amino acids. Trimming took 0 bases from V and 5 from J, leaving 8 bases between them.

V gene TRBV10-2 combines with J gene TRBJ2-7, with TRBD2 matching 11 bases. V dropped 3 bases and J dropped 4; count of bases not matched to a gene: 5. CDR3 length equals 15 residues. Germline CDR1 WSHSY, CDR2 SAAADI. DNA of the CDR3: TGCGCCAGCAGTGATCCTAGCGGGAGGAGGTACGAGCAGTACTTC. It is translated as CASSDPSGRRYEQYF.

The genes are TRBV29-1 and TRBJ1-1; 8 positions agree with TRBD1. The CDR3 contains 13 residues. J was trimmed by 4 bases and V by 1 base; bases with no gene match: 2. Looked up from germline, CDR1 is SQVTM and CDR2 is ANQGSEA. CDR3 nucleotide sequence: TGCAGCGTTGAAGGGCAGGGGGCCACTGAAGCTTTCTTT. It specifies CSVEGQGATEAFF.

This chain links TRBV7-6 with TRBJ1-3; D is unresolved. Germline V gene sequence: CDR1 SGHVS, CDR2 FNYEAQ. Trimming cost V 5 bases and J 3 bases, with 14 bases left between them. The length of the CDR3 is 15 residues. CDR3 DNA: TGTGCCAGCAGCGTATCAGGTTCTGGTGGAAACACCATATATTTT. Protein sequence: CASSVSGSGGNTIYF.

This clone has just one count. The V and J genes are TRBV18 and TRBJ2-2; a weak D match, TRBD1 (6 bases). CDR1 is KGHSH, CDR2 LQKENI, per germline. V shed 3 bases and J shed 3 bases, with 11 bases lying between them. The CDR3 extends over 15 amino acids. The CDR3 DNA reads TGTGCCAGCTCACCTCAACAGGGTGACACCGGGGAGCTGTTTTTT. Residues: CASSPQQGDTGELFF.

The CDR3 DNA follows: TGTGCCAGCAGCCACCGGACAGACTACAATGAGCAGTTCTTC. Translated: CASSHRTDYNEQFF. The chain is built from TRBV5-5 and TRBJ2-1; tentatively, D is TRBD1 (6 bases). Trimming shortened V by 4 bases and J by 3 bases, and 11 bases separated the two germline ends. The CDR3 extends over 14 amino acids. The germline V gene encodes CDR1 SGHKS and CDR2 YYEKEE (reference sequence).

This chain links TRBV5-1 with TRBJ2-5, with 11 bases aligning to TRBD2. V dropped 5 bases and J dropped 1; count of bases not matched to a gene: 4. CDR3 length equals 15 residues. The germline CDR1 and CDR2 sequences are SGHRS and YFSETQ. This CDR3 reads CASSRGLAAQETQYF. CDR3 DNA: TGCGCCAGCAGTCGGGGACTAGCGGCCCAAGAGACCCAGTACTTC. Based on the CDR3 plus reference TRBV5-1 and TRBJ2-5, the full variable domain is KAGVTQTPRYLIKTRGQQVTLSCSPISGHRSVSWYQQTPGQGLQFLFEYFSETQRNKGNFPGRFSGRQFSNSRSEMNVSTLELGDSALYLCASSRGLAAQETQYFGPGTRLLVL.

The V and J genes are TRBV7-9 and TRBJ2-5; tentative D call: TRBD1 (6 bases). From germline, CDR1 is SEHNR and CDR2 FQNEAQ (reference sequence). V lost 1 base and J 2 bases, leaving 20 bases between the germline ends. This CDR3 has 18 residues. The CDR3 here is CASSLGFTGTGYQETQYF. The CDR3 DNA is TGTGCCAGCAGCTTAGGATTTACAGGGACCGGTTATCAAGAGACCCAGTACTTC.

This rearrangement joins TRBV28 to TRBJ2-3; 12 bases align to TRBD2. The V gene's germline CDR1 is MDHEN and CDR2 SYDVKM. This CDR3 is 18 amino acids long. Trimming took 4 bases from V and 4 from J; bases not matched to a gene: 12. CDR3 loop: CASSSGGWTSGDSDTQYF. The DNA of the CDR3 is TGTGCCAGCAGTTCGGGCGGATGGACTAGCGGGGATTCAGATACGCAGTATTTT.

This chain links TRBV6-1 with TRBJ1-3; D unclear. CDR1 MNHNS and CDR2 SASEGT come from the germline V gene. The CDR3 contains 15 residues. V lost 6 bases to trimming and J lost 4 bases, with 16 bases between them. The CDR3: CASRWGRGVGNTIYF. In DNA form, the CDR3 reads TGTGCCAGCAGGTGGGGTCGGGGAGTGGGAAACACCATATATTTT.